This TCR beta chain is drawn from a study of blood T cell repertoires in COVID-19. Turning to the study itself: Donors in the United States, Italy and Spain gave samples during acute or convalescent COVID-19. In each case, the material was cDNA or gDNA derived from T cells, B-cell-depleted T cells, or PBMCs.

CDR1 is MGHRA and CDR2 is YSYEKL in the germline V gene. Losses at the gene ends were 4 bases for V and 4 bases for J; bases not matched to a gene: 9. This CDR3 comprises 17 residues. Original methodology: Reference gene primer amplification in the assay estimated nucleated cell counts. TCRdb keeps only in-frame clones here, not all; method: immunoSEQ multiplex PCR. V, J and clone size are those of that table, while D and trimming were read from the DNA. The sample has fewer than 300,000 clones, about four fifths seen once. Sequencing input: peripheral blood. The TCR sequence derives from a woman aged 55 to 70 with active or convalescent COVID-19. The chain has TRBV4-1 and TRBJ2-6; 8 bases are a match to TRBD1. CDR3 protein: CASSPRQGTDGANVLTF. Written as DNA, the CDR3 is TGCGCCAGCAGCCCTCGACAGGGGACGGACGGGGCCAACGTCCTGACTTTC.